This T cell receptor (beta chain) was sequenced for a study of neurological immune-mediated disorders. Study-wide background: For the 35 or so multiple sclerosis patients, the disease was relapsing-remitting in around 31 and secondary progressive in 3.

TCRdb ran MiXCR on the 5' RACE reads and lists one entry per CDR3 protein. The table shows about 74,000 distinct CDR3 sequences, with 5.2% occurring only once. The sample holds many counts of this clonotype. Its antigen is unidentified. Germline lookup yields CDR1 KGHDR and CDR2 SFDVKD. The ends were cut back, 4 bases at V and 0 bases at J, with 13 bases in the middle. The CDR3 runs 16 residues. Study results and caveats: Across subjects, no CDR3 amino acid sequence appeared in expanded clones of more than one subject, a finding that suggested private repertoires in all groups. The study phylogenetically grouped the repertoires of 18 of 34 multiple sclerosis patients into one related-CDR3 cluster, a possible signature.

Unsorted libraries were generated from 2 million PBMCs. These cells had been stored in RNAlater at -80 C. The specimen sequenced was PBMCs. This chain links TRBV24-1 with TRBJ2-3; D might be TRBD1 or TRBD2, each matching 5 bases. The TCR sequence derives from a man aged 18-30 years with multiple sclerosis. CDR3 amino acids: CATSEPTGPSTDTQYF. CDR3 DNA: TGTGCCACCAGTGAACCTACGGGGCCTAGCACAGATACGCAGTATTTT.